These 6 T cell receptor beta chains originate from one sample sequenced in a study of T cell repertoires in cytomegalovirus infection. TCRdb redid the calling of the reads with MiXCR, one entry per CDR3 protein. Found here are about 360,000 distinct CDR3 sequences, around 18% of them singletons; the top ten hold roughly 8.7%. The sample taken for sequencing was PBMCs. These TCRs come from a human donor in good health (CMV status not recorded). Some clones in this sample may be carry-over from other donors' samples.

The genes are TRBV20-1 and TRBJ2-5; 9 bases align to TRBD1. CDR3 length: 14 amino acids. Germline CDR1 reads DFQATT; CDR2 reads SNEGSKA (reference sequence). V lost 3 bases and J lost 3; bases outside the gene matches: 5. The DNA of the CDR3 is TGCAGTGCTAGTCTCCGACAGGGGGAAGAGACCCAGTACTTC. Translated: CSASLRQGEETQYF.

This clonotype was detected a few times. This chain links TRBV9 with TRBJ2-5; 11 positions agree with TRBD2. Germline V lookup: CDR1 SGDLS, CDR2 YYNGEE. J gave up 2 bases and V 4 bases, and 7 bases lay outside the gene matches. This CDR3 is 16 amino acids long. The CDR3 nucleotides are TGTGCCAGCAGCCCCCGGACTAGCGGGCCACAAGAGACCCAGTACTTC. Translated: CASSPRTSGPQETQYF.

The chain has TRBV7-2 and TRBJ2-2; 13 bases are a match to TRBD2. J lost 6 bases, V lost 6 bases, and 13 bases had no gene match. The germline V gene has CDR1 SGHTA and CDR2 FQGNSA. This CDR3 contains 18 residues. As DNA, the CDR3 is TGTGCCAGCAGGGGTACCGGGACTAGCGGGATTTGGGCCGGGGAGCTGTTTTTT. Translated: CASRGTGTSGIWAGELFF.

This clonotype was seen many times. The chain links TRBV7-8 to TRBJ2-1, with 10 bases lining up with TRBD2. The CDR3 contains 15 residues. The V gene's germline CDR1 is SGHVS and CDR2 FQNEAQ. The junction had 5 bases not matched to a gene; V was cut back by 7 bases and J by 2 bases. CDR3 DNA: TGTGCCAGCACCCCTGGACTAGCGGCCTACAATGAGCAGTTCTTC. As protein: CASTPGLAAYNEQFF.

This chain uses TRBV15 with TRBJ1-2; 7 bases are shared with TRBD1. This CDR3 is 13 amino acids long. The germline gives CDR1 LNHNV, CDR2 YYDKDF (reference sequence). The V segment lost 4 bases and the J segment 7 bases; nucleotides outside the gene matches: 6. The CDR3 sequence is CATSTQGSSGYTF. CDR3 coding DNA: TGTGCCACCAGCACACAGGGGTCCAGTGGCTACACCTTC.

This clonotype was recorded many times. This rearrangement joins TRBV6-6 to TRBJ1-1; no clear D gene. The CDR3 sequence is 13 residues long. The germline V gene encodes CDR1 MNHNY and CDR2 SVGAGI (reference sequence). The V end lost 7 bases, the J end lost 0 bases, and 9 bases lay between the germline ends. The CDR3 DNA reads TGTGCCAGCATTGCTCAGGTGAACACTGAAGCTTTCTTT. Amino acid sequence: CASIAQVNTEAFF.